The 18 T cell receptor beta chains given below trace back to one sample, sequenced in a study of shared clonotypes between healthy human individuals. Produced via immunoSEQ multiplex PCR; TCRdb's table is partial and in-frame only. The repertoire includes millions of clones, approximately 93% of them detected once, and 0.39% sits in the top ten. The sample comprised naive CD4+ T cells from PBMCs. The subset is: CD45RA+ positively selected. Receptor source: a man aged 18 to 35 in good health. Some clones in this sample may be carry-over from other donors' samples.

The chain recombines TRBV28 with TRBJ2-7; 10 nucleotides agree with TRBD2. The germline V gene encodes CDR1 MDHEN and CDR2 SYDVKM. The CDR3 extends over 14 amino acids. With V trimmed by 8 bases and J by 0 bases, 4 bases remained unmatched. CDR3 in DNA: TGTGCCAGCGTCCCTAGCGGGAGCTCCTACGAGCAGTACTTC. Its protein product is CASVPSGSSYEQYF.

This clone was recorded once. V gene TRBV9 combines with J gene TRBJ2-2; D perhaps matches TRBD2 (6 bases). CDR1 and CDR2 (germline): SGDLS, YYNGEE. This CDR3 comprises 16 residues. Trimming shortened V by 0 bases and J by 9 bases, and 18 bases separated the two germline ends. In DNA form, the CDR3 reads TGTGCCAGCAGCGTAGGGTCAGCGGGTCCCTACCGGGAGCTGTTTTTT. Translation gives CASSVGSAGPYRELFF.

V gene TRBV7-8 combines with J gene TRBJ2-2; possible D gene TRBD1, 6 bases. The V and J ends lost 4 bases and 6 bases respectively, with 18 bases between them. Per germline, CDR1 SGHVS and CDR2 FQNEAQ. This CDR3 has 16 amino acids. The CDR3 spells CASSSSGTMGAGELFF. The CDR3 nucleotides read TGTGCCAGCAGCTCCTCCGGGACAATGGGCGCCGGGGAGCTGTTTTTT.

The chain combines TRBV19 with TRBJ1-5; D is possibly TRBD1 (5 bases). CDR1 is LNHDA, CDR2 SQIVND, per germline (reference sequence). The CDR3 is made up of 12 amino acids. V lost 5 bases and J lost 7, with 9 bases in between. CDR3 in DNA: TGTGCCAGTAGTCCCAGGGAACAGCCCCAGCATTTT. The encoded protein is CASSPREQPQHF.

The V gene is TRBV27, the J gene TRBJ1-2, with D tentatively TRBD1 (6 bases). V gave up 6 bases and J gave up 8 bases, with 25 bases separating them. Germline V gene lookup returns CDR1 MNHEY and CDR2 SMNVEV (reference sequence). CDR3 size: 16 residues. CDR3 in amino acids: CASSPGGPGDYFGYTF. CDR3 nucleotides: TGTGCCAGCAGCCCTGGGGGGCCAGGGGACTACTTCGGCTACACCTTC.

The chain joins TRBV28 to TRBJ2-7; 8 nucleotides agree with TRBD2. The ends lost 6 bases at V and 3 bases at J; junction bases unmatched: 7. The CDR3 is 14 amino acids. CDR1 is MDHEN and CDR2 is SYDVKM in the germline V gene. This chain's CDR3 is CASSPAGGDYEQYF. CDR3 nucleotides: TGTGCCAGCAGCCCTGCGGGAGGAGACTACGAGCAGTACTTC.

The V and J genes are TRBV7-3 and TRBJ2-3; no clear D. Germline values: CDR1 SGHTA, CDR2 FQGTGA. The CDR3 is 14 residues long. V gave up 5 bases and J gave up 0 bases, with 9 bases separating them. This CDR3 is CASSPEGSTDTQYF. In DNA, the CDR3 is TGTGCCAGCAGCCCCGAAGGGAGCACAGATACGCAGTATTTT.

This clone was seen once. V and J are TRBV18 and TRBJ1-5; D is perhaps TRBD1 (5 bases). This CDR3 has 16 amino acids. V lost 5 bases, J lost 2 bases, and 16 bases lay in between. The germline CDR1 and CDR2 sequences are KGHSH and LQKENI. The CDR3 nucleotides are TGTGCCAGCTCAACCCAACAGGTCAAGGGCAATCAGCCCCAGCATTTT. Translation gives CASSTQQVKGNQPQHF.

This rearrangement joins TRBV28 to TRBJ2-7; TRBD1 is a possible D gene (6 bases). Trimming removed 3 bases from V and 2 bases from J, with 17 bases in between. The CDR3 runs to 16 residues. CDR1 and CDR2 from the germline V gene are MDHEN and SYDVKM. CDR3 nucleotides: TGTGCCAGCAGTTTCCCCCGGGGTGCAGGGGCCTACGAGCAGTACTTC. As protein: CASSFPRGAGAYEQYF.

The chain employs TRBV5-1 and TRBJ2-3; 7 positions match TRBD2. Germline loops: CDR1 SGHRS, CDR2 YFSETQ. With 4 bases clipped from V and 1 base from J, the junction kept 9 bases outside the gene matches. The CDR3 is 16 amino acids. CDR3 loop: CASSRGTTPGTDTQYF. CDR3 bases: TGCGCCAGCAGCCGCGGGACTACCCCCGGCACAGATACGCAGTATTTT. The whole variable domain, remainder taken from reference TRBV5-1 and TRBJ2-3, is KAGVTQTPRYLIKTRGQQVTLSCSPISGHRSVSWYQQTPGQGLQFLFEYFSETQRNKGNFPGRFSGRQFSNSRSEMNVSTLELGDSALYLCASSRGTTPGTDTQYFGPGTRLTVL.

Remarks on this clone: Other DNA sequences in the same sample also yield this CDR3. The V gene is TRBV28, the J gene TRBJ1-4; D is undetermined. Germline V gene lookup returns CDR1 MDHEN and CDR2 SYDVKM. The CDR3 has 11 amino acids. V was clipped by 6 bases and J by 8 bases, with 7 bases between them. In DNA form, the CDR3 reads TGTGCCAGCAGATCATACGAAAAACTGTTTTTT. Its translation is CASRSYEKLFF.

This sequence joins TRBV2 and TRBJ1-5, with D unresolved. The CDR3 has 13 residues. The germline gives CDR1 SNHLY, CDR2 FYNNEI. The ends were cut back, 8 bases at V and 7 bases at J, with 15 bases in the middle. CDR3 amino acids: CASSGIREQPQHF. DNA of the CDR3: TGTGCCAGCTCCGGGATACGCGAACAGCCCCAGCATTTT. Full variable domain (rest looked up from reference TRBV2 and TRBJ1-5): EPEVTQTPSHQVTQMGQEVILRCVPISNHLYFYWYRQILGQKVEFLVSFYNNEISEKSEIFDDQFSVERPDGSNFTLKIRSTKLEDSAMYFCASSGIREQPQHFGDGTRLSIL.

About this clone: Within the sample, other DNA sequences also encode this same CDR3. This chain joins TRBV9 and TRBJ1-1, with unresolved D. Germline V gives CDR1 SGDLS, CDR2 YYNGEE. V lost 0 bases and J lost 2, with 5 bases in between. The CDR3 is made up of 13 amino acids. CDR3 DNA: TGTGCCAGCAGCGTAGAGTTAAACACTGAAGCTTTCTTT. Protein: CASSVELNTEAFF.

The rearrangement joins TRBV2 to TRBJ2-1; 7 nucleotides line up with TRBD2. The CDR3 consists of 14 residues. After removal of 7 bases from V and 2 bases from J, the junction contained 5 bases not matched to a gene. The germline gives CDR1 SNHLY, CDR2 FYNNEI. DNA for the CDR3: TGTGCCAGCACTCGGGAGGAAACCTACAATGAGCAGTTCTTC. The encoded protein is CASTREETYNEQFF.

This chain connects TRBV19 to TRBJ1-5; tentatively, D is TRBD1 (5 bases). Germline V gene sequence: CDR1 LNHDA, CDR2 SQIVND (reference sequence). Deletions cut 5 bases from V and 2 bases from J, with 16 bases between. The CDR3 totals 16 residues. The CDR3 bases are TGTGCCAGTAGTCGCGGGGGAAGTCGGGGCAATCAGCCCCAGCATTTT. Translation gives CASSRGGSRGNQPQHF.

This clone came up once. This chain joins TRBV6-1 and TRBJ2-7; tentatively, D is TRBD1 (5 bases). CDR3 length equals 12 residues. V was clipped by 3 bases and J by 7 bases, with 10 bases between them. Germline CDR1 is MNHNS and CDR2 is SASEGT. CDR3 protein: CASSEGPREQYF. The CDR3 DNA sequence: TGTGCCAGCAGTGAGGGGCCCAGGGAGCAGTACTTC.

The chain joins TRBV6-5 to TRBJ1-1; D remains ambiguous. V lost 3 bases and J 1 base, leaving 15 bases between the germline ends. The CDR3 is 16 residues long. Germline-derived CDR1 and CDR2 are MNHEY and SVGAGI. CDR3 sequence: CASSYASVPGNTEAFF. In DNA, the CDR3 is TGTGCCAGCAGTTATGCCTCGGTCCCAGGGAACACTGAAGCTTTCTTT.

The chain carries TRBV5-1 and TRBJ2-5, with D tentatively TRBD1 (5 bases). Germline V gives CDR1 SGHRS, CDR2 YFSETQ. The V end lost 5 bases, the J end lost 2 bases, and 16 bases lay between the germline ends. The CDR3 spans 15 residues. The CDR3 region has the DNA TGCGCCAGCAGTGGGTACAGGCTGAATCAAGAGACCCAGTACTTC. Translation: CASSGYRLNQETQYF. Using reference TRBV5-1 and TRBJ2-5 for the parts outside the CDR3, the full variable domain is KAGVTQTPRYLIKTRGQQVTLSCSPISGHRSVSWYQQTPGQGLQFLFEYFSETQRNKGNFPGRFSGRQFSNSRSEMNVSTLELGDSALYLCASSGYRLNQETQYFGPGTRLLVL.